A selection of T cell receptor beta chains follows, all from one sample in a study of CD8+ T cells in alopecia areata. The table came from immunoSEQ multiplex PCR; TCRdb's copy has only in-frame clones and leaves some out. Of about 210,000 clones listed, 55% to 70% are singletons. The sequencing here drew on CD4+ T cells sorted from blood, taken at week 4, from a patient treated with tofacitinib. The receptors derive from a human donor with alopecia areata. Each CDR3 is given with its conserved first and last residue. Each record gives: clone size, D gene, V gene, J gene, CDR3 length, CDR3 protein, CDR3 DNA. D genes are given only for firm matches. Clone size is shown for a subset of rows, as once, few, many or a class of expanded clone.

once	-	TRBV18	TRBJ1-6	15	CASSPSRDGNSPLHF	TGTGCCAGCTCACCAAGCCGGGACGGGAATTCACCCCTCCACTTT
-	-	TRBV7-9	TRBJ2-5	14	CASTKAGGQETQYF	TGTGCCAGCACTAAAGCAGGCGGCCAAGAGACCCAGTACTTC
-	-	TRBV7-2	TRBJ2-1	15	CASSQDWSSYNEQFF	TGTGCCAGCAGCCAAGATTGGAGCTCCTACAATGAGCAGTTCTTC
-	-	TRBV5-6	TRBJ2-3	13	CASSLRHTDTQYF	TGTGCCAGCAGCTTACGCCACACAGATACGCAGTATTTT
-	-	TRBV11-2	TRBJ1-1	13	CASSLARGKEAFF	TGTGCCAGCAGCTTAGCTAGGGGGAAGGAAGCTTTCTTT
-	-	TRBV6-5	TRBJ1-1	13	CASRGTVNTEAFF	TGTGCCAGCAGGGGGACGGTGAACACTGAAGCTTTCTTT
-	-	TRBV18	TRBJ2-5	12	CASSPYQETQYF	TGTGCCAGCTCGCCGTACCAAGAGACCCAGTACTTC
-	TRBD1	TRBV6-1	TRBJ1-2	18	CASSEAGGDRGRGYGYTF	TGTGCCAGCAGTGAAGCTGGAGGGGACAGGGGGCGTGGATATGGCTACACCTTC
-	TRBD1	TRBV5-1	TRBJ1-1	15	CASSYGQGANTEAFF	TGCGCCAGCAGCTATGGACAGGGGGCTAACACTGAAGCTTTCTTT
-	-	TRBV9	TRBJ1-2	14	CASSGGLANYGYTF	TGTGCCAGCAGCGGGGGGCTAGCTAACTATGGCTACACCTTC
-	-	TRBV5-4	TRBJ1-2	13	CASSFTGSGGYTF	TGTGCCAGCAGCTTCACGGGTTCGGGAGGCTACACCTTC
-	-	TRBV5-1	TRBJ2-7	14	CASSLADSSYEQYF	TGCGCCAGCAGCTTGGCGGACAGTTCCTACGAGCAGTACTTC
few	-	TRBV30	TRBJ1-4	13	CASAEGGNEKLFF	TGTGCCAGTGCAGAGGGCGGAAATGAAAAACTGTTTTTT
-	TRBD1	TRBV10-3	TRBJ2-5	13	CAISGTGRETQYF	TGTGCCATCTCCGGGACAGGGAGAGAGACCCAGTACTTC
-	TRBD1	TRBV15	TRBJ2-1	15	CATSRGQGAYNEQFF	TGTGCCACCAGCAGAGGACAGGGGGCCTACAATGAGCAGTTCTTC
once	-	TRBV30	TRBJ2-1	13	CALGAGSYNEQFF	TGTGCCCTAGGGGCTGGCTCCTACAATGAGCAGTTCTTC
few	TRBD2	TRBV30	TRBJ2-5	13	CAWGLAGARYEYF	TGTGCCTGGGGGTTAGCGGGGGCCCGTTACGAGTACTTC
once	-	TRBV7-9	TRBJ1-4	15	CASSLSGVINEKLFF	TGTGCCAGCAGCTTATCAGGGGTTATCAATGAAAAACTGTTTTTT
-	-	TRBV4-3	TRBJ2-1	13	CASSQDRLNEQFF	TGCGCCAGCAGCCAAGATAGGCTTAATGAGCAGTTCTTC
-	-	TRBV4-2	TRBJ1-5	13	CASSQRGDQPQHF	TGTGCCAGCAGCCAAAGGGGGGATCAGCCCCAGCATTTT
-	-	TRBV4-3	TRBJ2-7	16	CASSQELGDEGYEQYF	TGCGCCAGCAGCCAAGAGTTAGGGGACGAGGGTTACGAGCAGTACTTC
-	TRBD2	TRBV7-9	TRBJ2-7	14	CASSLSGGNYEQYF	TGTGCCAGCAGCTTATCCGGGGGGAACTACGAGCAGTACTTC
few	-	TRBV18	TRBJ2-7	19	CASSPRVTLDRTFTYEQYF	TGTGCCAGCTCACCACGGGTGACCCTAGACAGGACCTTTACCTACGAGCAGTACTTC
-	-	TRBV27	TRBJ2-7	15	CASSSPARGSYEQYF	TGTGCCAGCAGCTCCCCAGCTAGAGGCTCCTACGAGCAGTACTTC